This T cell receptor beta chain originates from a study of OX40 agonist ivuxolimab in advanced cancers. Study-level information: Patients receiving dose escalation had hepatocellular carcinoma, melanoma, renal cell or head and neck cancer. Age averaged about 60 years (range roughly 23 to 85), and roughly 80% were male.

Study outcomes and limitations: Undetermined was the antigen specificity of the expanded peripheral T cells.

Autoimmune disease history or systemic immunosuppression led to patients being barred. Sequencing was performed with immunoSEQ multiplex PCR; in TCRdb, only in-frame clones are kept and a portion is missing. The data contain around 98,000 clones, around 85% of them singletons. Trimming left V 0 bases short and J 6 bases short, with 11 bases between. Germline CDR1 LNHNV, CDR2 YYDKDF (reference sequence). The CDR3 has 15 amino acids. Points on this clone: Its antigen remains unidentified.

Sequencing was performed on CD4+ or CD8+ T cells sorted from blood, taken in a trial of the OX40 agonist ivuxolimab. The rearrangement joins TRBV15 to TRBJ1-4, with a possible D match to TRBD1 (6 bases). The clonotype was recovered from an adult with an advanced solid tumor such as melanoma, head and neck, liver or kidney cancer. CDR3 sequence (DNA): TGTGCCACCAGCAGAGAGTGGCAGGGGCATGAAAAACTGTTTTTT. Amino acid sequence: CATSREWQGHEKLFF.